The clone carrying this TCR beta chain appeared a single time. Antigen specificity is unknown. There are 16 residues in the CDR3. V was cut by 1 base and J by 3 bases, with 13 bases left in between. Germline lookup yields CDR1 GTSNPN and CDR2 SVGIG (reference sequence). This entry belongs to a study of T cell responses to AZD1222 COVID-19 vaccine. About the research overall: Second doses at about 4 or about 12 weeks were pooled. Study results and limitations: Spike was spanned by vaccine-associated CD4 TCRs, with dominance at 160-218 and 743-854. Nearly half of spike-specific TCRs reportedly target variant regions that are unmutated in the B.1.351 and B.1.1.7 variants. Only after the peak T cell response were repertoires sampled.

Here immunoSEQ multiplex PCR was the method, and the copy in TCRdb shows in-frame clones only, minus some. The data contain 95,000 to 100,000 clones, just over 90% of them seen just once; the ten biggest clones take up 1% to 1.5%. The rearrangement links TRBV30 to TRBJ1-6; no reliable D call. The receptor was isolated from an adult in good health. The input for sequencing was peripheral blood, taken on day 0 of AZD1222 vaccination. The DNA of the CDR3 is TGTGCCTGGAGTGCGACTACATATATCTATAATTCACCCCTCCACTTT. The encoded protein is CAWSATTYIYNSPLHF.